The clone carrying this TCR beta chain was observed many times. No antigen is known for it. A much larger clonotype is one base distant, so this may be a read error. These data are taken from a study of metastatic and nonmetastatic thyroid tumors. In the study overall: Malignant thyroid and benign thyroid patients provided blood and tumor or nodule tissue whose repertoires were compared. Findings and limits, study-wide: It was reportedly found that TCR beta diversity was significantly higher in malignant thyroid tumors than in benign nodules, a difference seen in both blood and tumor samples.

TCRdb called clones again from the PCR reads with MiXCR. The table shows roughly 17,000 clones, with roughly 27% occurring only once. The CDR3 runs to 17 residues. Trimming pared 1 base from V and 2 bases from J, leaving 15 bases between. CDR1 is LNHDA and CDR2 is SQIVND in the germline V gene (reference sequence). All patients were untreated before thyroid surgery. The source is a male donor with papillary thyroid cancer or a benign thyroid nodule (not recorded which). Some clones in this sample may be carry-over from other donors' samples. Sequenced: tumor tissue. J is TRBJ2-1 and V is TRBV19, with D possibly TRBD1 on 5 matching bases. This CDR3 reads CASSIGPQGLAYNEQFF. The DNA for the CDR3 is TGTGCCAGTAGTATAGGGCCCCAGGGATTGGCCTACAATGAGCAGTTCTTC. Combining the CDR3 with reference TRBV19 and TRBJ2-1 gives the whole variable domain DGGITQSPKYLFRKEGQNVTLSCEQNLNHDAMYWYRQDPGQGLRLIYYSQIVNDFQKGDIAEGYSVSREKKESFPLTVTSAQKNPTAFYLCASSIGPQGLAYNEQFFGPGTRLTVL.